A single sample is the source of the 15 T cell receptor beta chains below, sequenced in a study of T-cell memory formation after mild COVID-19. TCRdb processed the 5' RACE reads anew with MiXCR; each CDR3 protein has one entry. Found here are approximately 350,000 distinct CDR3 sequences, approximately 15% of them singletons; the top ten hold around a fifth. The sequenced sample was PBMCs or a T cell subset sorted from them (not recorded which). These receptors all come from a man aged 18 to 29 who had mild COVID-19 (a few samples of this study predate the infection). Cell type and time point are not known.

This clonotype was counted between two and nine times. The rearrangement uses TRBV24-1 and TRBJ2-3; 7 bases fit TRBD2. The germline V gene encodes CDR1 KGHDR and CDR2 SFDVKD. V trimming: 0 bases; J trimming: 4 bases; junction bases outside the gene matches: 0. CDR3 size: 14 residues. The CDR3 DNA follows: TGTGCCACCAGTGATTTGCGGGAGGCAGATACGCAGTATTTT. Its translation: CATSDLREADTQYF.

The J gene is TRBJ2-7, the V gene TRBV5-4; D is ambiguous. CDR1 and CDR2 (germline): SGHNT, YYREEE (reference sequence). This CDR3 is 14 amino acids long. Trimming took 7 bases from V and 0 from J, leaving 14 bases between them. The CDR3 is CASRLMGGSYEQYF. Written as DNA, the CDR3 is TGTGCCAGCCGCCTTATGGGCGGCTCCTACGAGCAGTACTTC.

The J gene is TRBJ2-7, the V gene TRBV27, with 7 bases lining up with TRBD1. The CDR3 has 16 residues. Germline V gives CDR1 MNHEY, CDR2 SMNVEV (reference sequence). V shed 5 bases and J 4 bases; nucleotides not matched to a gene: 14. CDR3 loop: CASSPRQGTSGYEQYF. The CDR3, as DNA: TGTGCCAGCAGTCCGCGACAGGGTACCTCTGGATACGAGCAGTACTTC.

This clonotype was counted between two and nine times. The gene calls are TRBV11-2 and TRBJ1-5; D not resolved. Between the trimmed V and J ends, which lost 1 base and 7 bases, there was a span of 8 bases. CDR1 SGHAT and CDR2 FQNNGV come from the germline V gene. The CDR3 consists of 13 residues. The CDR3 DNA follows: TGTGCCAGCAGCTTAGGTTGGGGACAGCCCCAGCATTTT. As protein: CASSLGWGQPQHF.

CDR3 sequence reads: CASSLQTGRSYNEQFF. As DNA, the CDR3 is TGTGCCAGCAGCTTACAAACAGGCCGCTCCTACAATGAGCAGTTCTTC. The chain employs TRBV11-2 and TRBJ2-1; D is perhaps TRBD1 (5 bases). Germline values: CDR1 SGHAT, CDR2 FQNNGV. The V end lost 2 bases, the J end lost 0 bases, and 11 bases lay between the germline ends. The CDR3 length is 16 residues.

The chain carries TRBV24-1 and TRBJ2-3; no firm D call. The V end lost 9 bases, the J end lost 1 base, and 13 bases lay between the germline ends. Germline V gene data show CDR1 as KGHDR and CDR2 as SFDVKD. The CDR3 extends over 14 amino acids. The CDR3 coding sequence is TGTGCCACCGGCGATCCTAGTGGCACAGATACGCAGTATTTT. Translated: CATGDPSGTDTQYF.

The chain recombines TRBV3-1 with TRBJ1-3, with no clear D. Trimming left V 4 bases short and J 0 bases short, with 10 bases between. The germline V gene has CDR1 LGHDT and CDR2 YNNKEL (reference sequence). This CDR3 contains 15 residues. The CDR3 protein is CASSPYLYSGNTIYF. The CDR3 nucleotides are TGTGCCAGCAGCCCCTATCTCTACTCTGGAAACACCATATATTTT.

CDR3 nucleotides: TGTGCCAGCAGCCCCGGGGGACCGACGCAAGAGACCCAGTACTTC. This sequence encodes CASSPGGPTQETQYF. The chain uses TRBV11-3 and TRBJ2-5; the D gene is possibly TRBD2 (6 bases). V was cut by 5 bases and J by 2 bases, with 15 bases left in between. The CDR3 is made up of 15 amino acids. Germline assignment: CDR1 SGHNT and CDR2 YENEEA.

This clonotype was seen at least ten times. The chain carries TRBV6-6 and TRBJ2-3, with TRBD2 matching 7 bases. CDR1 and CDR2 (germline): MNHNY, SVGAGI (reference sequence). The CDR3 extends over 13 amino acids. V lost 6 bases and J lost 3; bases outside the gene matches: 3. The CDR3 sequence is CASRAGETDTQYF. CDR3 nucleotide sequence: TGTGCCAGCAGGGCGGGGGAGACAGATACGCAGTATTTT.

This sequence joins TRBV7-9 and TRBJ1-6; D call uncertain. Per germline, CDR1 SEHNR and CDR2 FQNEAQ (reference sequence). Deletions cut 1 base from V and 9 bases from J, with 10 bases between. CDR3 size: 14 residues. The CDR3 loop reads CASSLVVPGSPLHF. The CDR3, as DNA: TGTGCCAGCAGCTTAGTAGTCCCGGGTTCACCCCTCCACTTT.

This clonotype showed up just a few times. The chain uses TRBV9 and TRBJ2-3; the match to TRBD2 covers 7 bases. Germline V CDR1 and CDR2: SGDLS, YYNGEE. V gave up 4 bases and J gave up 1 base; unmatched junction bases: 6. This CDR3 is built from 15 residues. CDR3: CASSPGGGRTDTQYF. CDR3 DNA sequence: TGTGCCAGCAGCCCGGGCGGGGGACGCACAGATACGCAGTATTTT.

A few counts support this clonotype. The gene calls are TRBV7-8 and TRBJ2-2, with TRBD2 matching 8 bases. Per germline, CDR1 SGHVS and CDR2 FQNEAQ. Trimming removed 9 bases from V and 1 base from J; junction bases left unmatched: 10. The CDR3 is 16 amino acids. CDR3 protein: CASKGRGAQNTGELFF. CDR3 nucleotides: TGTGCCAGTAAAGGGCGGGGGGCCCAGAACACCGGGGAGCTGTTTTTT.

This clonotype has more than one count but fewer than ten. The chain couples TRBV9 to TRBJ2-3; D gene uncertain. The CDR3 is 15 residues long. Trimming cost V 0 bases and J 3 bases, with 11 bases left between them. Germline-derived CDR1 and CDR2 are SGDLS and YYNGEE. The CDR3 sequence is CASSVAPQETDTQYF. For the CDR3, the DNA is TGTGCCAGCAGCGTAGCCCCGCAAGAAACAGATACGCAGTATTTT.

V gene TRBV20-1 combines with J gene TRBJ1-1; 7 bases map to TRBD1. The CDR3 totals 10 residues. Trimming cost V 6 bases and J 9 bases; bases outside gene matches: 4. CDR1 is DFQATT, CDR2 SNEGSKA, per germline (reference sequence). CDR3 sequence reads: CSATGTKAFF. CDR3 sequence (DNA): TGCAGTGCGACAGGGACTAAAGCTTTCTTT.

This clonotype occurred a few times. V and J are TRBV5-1 and TRBJ2-7; 7 positions agree with TRBD1. The CDR3 is 16 amino acids. With V trimmed by 4 bases and J by 7 bases, 17 bases remained unmatched. Per the germline V gene, CDR1 is SGHRS and CDR2 is YFSETQ. In nucleotides, the CDR3 is TGCGCCAGCAGCCTCTCGAGAATGACAGGGACGAAAGAGCAGTACTTC. This sequence encodes CASSLSRMTGTKEQYF.